The entry that follows covers one TCR beta chain sequence. Its antigen is unknown. Within one base of it there is no much larger clone, and no base qualities were kept. Sequencing was carried out with an Illumina HiSeq 1500. TCRdb reran the public reads through fastp at Q25 and MiXCR, keeping productive beta chains. Rows with a matching CDR3 protein are joined into one entry that keeps the most common DNA and genes. In this sample the table shows 250,000 to 300,000 distinct CDR3 sequences, approximately 15% of which occur a single time. Around half of the sample goes to the ten largest clones. The data stem from a study of T cell repertoires in cytomegalovirus infection (dated by TCRdb to between 2019 and 2020). Background on the whole study: The HLA type of each donor mattered for the analysis, because public TCR beta signatures pointed to carriage of CMV infection along with the matching HLA type.

There are 17 amino acids in the CDR3, from cysteine to phenylalanine inclusive. Only the CDR3 region is kept as DNA, spanning 51 bases read in frame from base 1. V sheds 3 bases and J sheds 7 bases, leaving 19 bases between their ends. What the authors observed across the whole study: Carriers of CMV infection plus the relevant HLA type were discriminated by the cumulative frequency of public TCR beta family members in the study cohort and in an independent roughly 350-donor cohort. The ex vivo response was dominated by HLA-C-restricted CMV-specific TCR beta clonotypes, and the single most frequent clonotype in two of eight donors was supplied by these HLA-C-restricted clonotypes.

The specimen was CD8+ T cells from PBMCs. The sequence was obtained from a human donor in good health (CMV status not recorded). Some clones in this sample may be carry-over from other donors' samples. Recombination connected TRBV12-3 or TRBV12-4 to TRBJ1-6; matching of 6 bases hints at TRBD1 as the D gene. The encoded CDR3 is CASSLGYRVSTNSPLHF. The sequenced DNA: TGTGCCAGCAGTTTGGGATACAGGGTGTCAACCAATTCACCCCTCCACTTT.